The 11 T cell receptor beta chains below were found in one sample sequenced in a study of spatial heterogeneity in lung cancer. Time point meaning: sample taken at primary tumor resection. The antigens these receptors bind are not known. Study results and caveats: The number of expanded tumor alpha and beta chains correlated with mutation number.

One entry per CDR3 protein results from TCRdb running MiXCR on the 5' RACE reads. The table records more than 2,500 distinct CDR3 sequences, about 8.8% of them present only once. Source: lung tumor tissue, taken at surgery. The receptor set was obtained from a male donor with early-stage non-small cell lung cancer.

This clonotype is labeled as medium-sized. The chain carries TRBV11-2 and TRBJ2-1; D perhaps matches TRBD2 (6 bases). V dropped 1 base and J dropped 6 bases, with 13 bases sitting between them. The CDR3 has 15 residues. Germline lookup yields CDR1 SGHAT and CDR2 FQNNGV. CDR3 in amino acids: CASSLAGLAPNEQFF. For the CDR3, the DNA is TGTGCCAGCAGCTTAGCTGGGCTAGCGCCCAATGAGCAGTTCTTC.

This clonotype has a count of ten or more. This chain joins TRBV28 and TRBJ2-7; 12 bases are a match to TRBD2. The CDR3 totals 14 residues. Trimming at V came to 3 bases and at J to 6 bases, leaving 3 bases not matched to a gene. Germline CDR1 MDHEN, CDR2 SYDVKM. The CDR3 coding sequence is TGTGCCAGCAGTTTGGCTAGCGGGAGGGGCGAGCAGTACTTC. It translates to CASSLASGRGEQYF.

CDR3 nucleotides: TGTGCCAGCAGCGGACCGGGACTAGCGTCCAATGAGCAGTTCTTC. Translated: CASSGPGLASNEQFF. The rearrangement joins TRBV9 to TRBJ2-1, with 10 positions matching TRBD2. J gave up 6 bases and V 3 bases, and 6 bases lay outside the gene matches. This CDR3 has 15 amino acids. In germline, CDR1 is SGDLS, CDR2 YYNGEE. The entire variable domain, with the rest obtained from reference TRBV9 and TRBJ2-1, is as follows: DSGVTQTPKHLITATGQRVTLRCSPRSGDLSVYWYQQSLDQGLQFLIQYYNGEERAKGNILERFSAQQFPDLHSELNLSSLELGDSALYFCASSGPGLASNEQFFGPGTRLTVL.

Relative to its sample, this clonotype is medium-sized (0.01 to 0.1%). The chain recombines TRBV7-6 with TRBJ2-1; tentative D call: TRBD1 (5 bases). Germline V gene data show CDR1 as SGHVS and CDR2 as FNYEAQ. Between the trimmed V and J ends, which lost 1 base and 4 bases, there was a span of 8 bases. The CDR3 consists of 14 residues. DNA for the CDR3: TGTGCCAGCAGCTTAGAGGGGCGGTACAATGAGCAGTTCTTC. It codes for CASSLEGRYNEQFF.

This clonotype is classed as medium-sized. The chain has TRBV29-1 and TRBJ1-1; D is uncertain. The germline V and J ends were trimmed by 4 bases and 3 bases, with 9 bases remaining between them. Germline V gene sequence: CDR1 SQVTM, CDR2 ANQGSEA. The CDR3 covers 12 residues. In DNA, the CDR3 is TGCAGCGTTGTTGAGTCAGACACTGAAGCTTTCTTT. It translates to CSVVESDTEAFF. Supplemented by reference TRBV29-1 and TRBJ1-1, the full variable domain reads SAVISQKPSRDICQRGTSLTIQCQVDSQVTMMFWYRQQPGQSLTLIATANQGSEATYESGFVIDKFPISRPNLTFSTLTVSNMSPEDSSIYLCSVVESDTEAFFGQGTRLTVV.

This clonotype is medium-sized in the sample. The chain couples TRBV10-2 to TRBJ2-4; D possibly corresponds to TRBD1 (5 bases). Deletions cut 10 bases from V and 3 bases from J, with 13 bases between. Germline values: CDR1 WSHSY, CDR2 SAAADI. The CDR3 loop spans 13 amino acids. The CDR3 nucleotides are TGCGCCACCTACGACAGAGGCAAAAACATTCAGTACTTC. Its protein product is CATYDRGKNIQYF.

In this sample, this clonotype turned up many times. The chain couples TRBV28 to TRBJ1-3; TRBD1 is a possible D gene (5 bases). The germline V and J ends were trimmed by 5 bases and 2 bases, with 13 bases remaining between them. There are 15 residues in the CDR3. Germline V lookup: CDR1 MDHEN, CDR2 SYDVKM. The CDR3 loop is CASSGGLLPGNTIYF. CDR3 sequence (DNA): TGTGCCAGCAGTGGGGGTTTACTGCCTGGAAACACCATATATTTT.

This clonotype occurred a few times. V usage is TRBV6-5 and J usage is TRBJ1-1, with D perhaps matching TRBD1 (6 bases). Trimming shortened V by 0 bases and J by 0 bases, and 11 bases separated the two germline ends. The CDR3 has 16 residues. Germline V gene data show CDR1 as MNHEY and CDR2 as SVGAGI. The CDR3 loop is CASSYSRGSMNTEAFF. The CDR3 bases are TGTGCCAGCAGTTACTCCAGGGGCAGTATGAACACTGAAGCTTTCTTT.

This clonotype is labeled medium-sized. This rearrangement joins TRBV24-1 to TRBJ2-1; 7 bases are shared with TRBD1. Germline V lookup: CDR1 KGHDR, CDR2 SFDVKD. The CDR3 spans 16 residues. V shed 1 base, J shed 4 bases, and the junction held 6 bases outside the gene matches. CDR3 in DNA: TGTGCCACCAGTGATTTTGCAGGGGGACGGTACAATGAGCAGTTCTTC. It codes for CATSDFAGGRYNEQFF.

This clonotype counts as medium-sized. This chain uses TRBV6-5 with TRBJ2-1; TRBD2 matches 10 bases. The germline V gene encodes CDR1 MNHEY and CDR2 SVGAGI. This CDR3 region has 14 residues. Trimming removed 4 bases from V and 6 bases from J; junction bases left unmatched: 3. CDR3 sequence reads: CASSLAGGRNEQFF. The CDR3 nucleotides are TGTGCCAGCAGTTTAGCGGGGGGCCGCAATGAGCAGTTCTTC.

By share, this clonotype ranks as medium-sized. The genes are TRBV7-6 and TRBJ2-2; tentatively, D is TRBD2 (6 bases). V dropped 0 bases and J dropped 5 bases, with 13 bases sitting between them. The CDR3 contains 16 residues. The V gene's germline CDR1 is SGHVS and CDR2 FNYEAQ. The CDR3 here is CASSLAAGLGTGELFF. CDR3 nucleotides: TGTGCCAGCAGCTTAGCCGCGGGGCTAGGGACCGGGGAGCTGTTTTTT.